One and the same sample provided the 31 T cell receptor beta chains below, sequenced in a study of blood T cell repertoires in COVID-19. Libraries were prepared by immunoSEQ multiplex PCR; TCRdb keeps only in-frame clonotypes and omits some of them. The sample includes 400,000 to 550,000 clones, around 89% seen only once; the top ten take 4.3%. Material: peripheral blood. These receptors all stem from a woman in her 30s with acute or convalescent COVID-19.

V is TRBV5-1 and J is TRBJ1-2; the match to TRBD1 covers 11 bases. The CDR3 covers 14 residues. With 0 bases clipped from V and 6 bases from J, the junction kept 1 base outside the gene matches. The germline V gene has CDR1 SGHRS and CDR2 YFSETQ. The CDR3 is CASSLGTGGNGYTF. The DNA of the CDR3 is TGCGCCAGCAGCTTGGGGACAGGGGGCAATGGCTACACCTTC.

The rearrangement joins TRBV7-3 to TRBJ2-1, with a tentative D call TRBD1 (5 bases). The germline V and J ends were trimmed by 5 bases and 8 bases, with 13 bases remaining between them. This CDR3 comprises 13 residues. CDR1 and CDR2 from the germline V gene are SGHTA and FQGTGA. The CDR3 bases are TGTGCCAGCAGCGGTAGGGGTATGGATGAGCAGTTCTTC. Protein sequence: CASSGRGMDEQFF.

The rearrangement links TRBV9 to TRBJ1-2, with 8 bases aligning to TRBD1. Germline-derived CDR1 and CDR2 are SGDLS and YYNGEE. With 5 bases clipped from V and 8 bases from J, the junction kept 17 bases outside the gene matches. The CDR3 is 16 residues long. Here the CDR3 reads CASRSQGAGFRMGYTF. The CDR3 DNA reads TGTGCCAGCAGATCCCAGGGGGCCGGGTTTCGCATGGGCTACACCTTC.

The chain combines TRBV9 with TRBJ2-5, with 8 positions matching TRBD2. Trimming removed 4 bases from V and 5 bases from J; junction bases left unmatched: 13. Germline V gives CDR1 SGDLS, CDR2 YYNGEE. This CDR3 comprises 16 residues. The CDR3 loop is CASSFPRAGGRETQYF. In nucleotides, the CDR3 is TGTGCCAGCAGCTTCCCCCGGGCGGGGGGCCGGGAGACCCAGTACTTC.

The chain has TRBV29-1 and TRBJ1-1, with TRBD1 as a possible D gene (5 bases). The CDR3 extends over 12 amino acids. V lost 7 bases, J lost 1 base, and 10 bases lay in between. CDR1 is SQVTM, CDR2 ANQGSEA, per germline. The CDR3 region has the DNA TGCAGCGGGAGGGGTGAGAACACTGAAGCTTTCTTT. The encoded protein is CSGRGENTEAFF. Full variable domain (outside the CDR3, taken from reference TRBV29-1 and TRBJ1-1): SAVISQKPSRDICQRGTSLTIQCQVDSQVTMMFWYRQQPGQSLTLIATANQGSEATYESGFVIDKFPISRPNLTFSTLTVSNMSPEDSSIYLCSGRGENTEAFFGQGTRLTVV.

The gene calls are TRBV19 and TRBJ1-2, with D maybe TRBD1 (5 bases). Per germline, CDR1 LNHDA and CDR2 SQIVND (reference sequence). V lost 4 bases and J lost 4, with 19 bases in between. The CDR3 contains 16 residues. The CDR3 sequence is CASSNLAGGVGYGYTF. As DNA, the CDR3 is TGTGCCAGTAGTAACTTGGCGGGGGGAGTCGGCTATGGCTACACCTTC.

The chain employs TRBV28 and TRBJ1-5; TRBD1 matches 7 bases. CDR1 and CDR2 from the germline V gene are MDHEN and SYDVKM. The CDR3 totals 15 residues. With V trimmed by 5 bases and J by 6 bases, 10 bases remained unmatched. This chain's CDR3 is CASSHPGQRGQPQHF. The CDR3 DNA reads TGTGCCAGCAGTCACCCGGGACAGCGAGGTCAGCCCCAGCATTTT. The full variable domain, with the rest looked up from reference TRBV28 and TRBJ1-5, is DVKVTQSSRYLVKRTGEKVFLECVQDMDHENMFWYRQDPGLGLRLIYFSYDVKMKEKGDIPEGYSVSREKKERFSLILESASTNQTSMYLCASSHPGQRGQPQHFGDGTRLSIL.

The chain recombines TRBV5-5 with TRBJ1-6, with D possibly TRBD1 on 6 matching bases. The germline V gene has CDR1 SGHKS and CDR2 YYEKEE (reference sequence). This CDR3 has 13 amino acids. The CDR3 bases are TGTGCGACCAGGGCAGGGGCGGCTTCACCCCTCCACTTT. It yields the protein CATRAGAASPLHF. Full variable domain (remainder filled in from reference TRBV5-5 and TRBJ1-6): DAGVTQSPTHLIKTRGQQVTLRCSPISGHKSVSWYQQVLGQGPQFIFQYYEKEERGRGNFPDRFSARQFPNYSSELNVNALLLGDSALYLCATRAGAASPLHFGNGTRLTVT.

The chain combines TRBV24-1 with TRBJ1-2; tentative D call: TRBD1 (6 bases). The ends were cut back, 2 bases at V and 6 bases at J, with 12 bases in the middle. The CDR3 sequence is 14 residues long. Germline V gene sequence: CDR1 KGHDR, CDR2 SFDVKD. CDR3 DNA: TGTGCCACCAGTGATTCCGACAGGCTCGATGGCTACACCTTC. The encoded protein is CATSDSDRLDGYTF.

Here the CDR3 DNA reads TGCGCCAGCAGCTCCCTGACCCAAAGGACAGGGGGTTATATGAACACTGAAGCTTTCTTT. Translated, it gives CASSSLTQRTGGYMNTEAFF. The rearrangement joins TRBV5-1 to TRBJ1-1; 10 bases line up with TRBD1. Germline-derived CDR1 and CDR2 are SGHRS and YFSETQ. This CDR3 contains 20 residues. V was pared by 3 bases and J by 0 bases, with 17 bases of the junction left unmatched.

The CDR3 protein is CASSLNLVGEQYF. The CDR3, as DNA: TGTGCCAGCAGTTTAAACCTGGTCGGCGAGCAGTACTTC. This chain uses TRBV12-3 or TRBV12-4 with TRBJ2-7; D is unclear. The length of the CDR3 is 13 residues. V was pared by 2 bases and J by 6 bases, with 11 bases between.

With respect to this clone: The same CDR3 can be traced to other DNA sequences in this sample. The gene calls are TRBV12-3 or TRBV12-4 and TRBJ1-1; D is ambiguous. The CDR3 sequence is 13 residues long. Trimming shortened V by 3 bases and J by 1 base, and 6 bases separated the two germline ends. CDR3 protein: CASSFSENTEAFF. The CDR3 DNA reads TGTGCCAGCAGTTTCTCAGAGAACACTGAAGCTTTCTTT.

In its sample, this clone was seen once. The chain couples TRBV7-9 to TRBJ1-2; TRBD1 matches at 9 bases. The CDR3 covers 15 residues. V dropped 4 bases and J dropped 5; count of bases not matched to a gene: 8. From germline, CDR1 is SEHNR and CDR2 FQNEAQ (reference sequence). The CDR3 loop reads CASSSTGGAEYGYTF. In nucleotides, the CDR3 is TGTGCCAGCAGCTCAACAGGGGGCGCAGAATATGGCTACACCTTC.

This clone was counted a single time. A read error may produce the germline difference seen at one junction end. The V and J genes are TRBV9 and TRBJ2-1, with D possibly TRBD2 on 6 matching bases. Germline values: CDR1 SGDLS, CDR2 YYNGEE. This CDR3 has 15 amino acids. This CDR3 is CASSVERGTYNEQFF. The DNA of the CDR3 is TGTGCCAGCAGCGTAGAACGGGGGACTTACAATGAGCAATTCTTC.

The J gene is TRBJ2-1, the V gene TRBV4-1; D is unclear. Germline assignment: CDR1 MGHRA and CDR2 YSYEKL. V shed 1 base and J shed 5 bases, with 12 bases lying between them. This CDR3 is built from 15 residues. The CDR3 loop is CASSQGVWSHNEQFF. The CDR3 bases are TGCGCCAGCAGCCAAGGGGTATGGAGCCACAATGAGCAGTTCTTC.

The chain couples TRBV9 to TRBJ1-2; 7 bases agree with TRBD1. V gave up 3 bases and J gave up 8 bases; unmatched junction bases: 10. The CDR3 contains 14 residues. Per the germline V gene, CDR1 is SGDLS and CDR2 is YYNGEE. CDR3 amino acids: CASSGRGDSKGYTF. DNA for the CDR3: TGTGCCAGCAGCGGTAGGGGGGACAGTAAAGGCTACACCTTC.

V and J are TRBV7-8 and TRBJ2-7; TRBD2 is a possible D gene (8 bases). Trimming shortened V by 7 bases and J by 3 bases, and 19 bases separated the two germline ends. CDR3 size: 15 residues. Germline V gene data show CDR1 as SGHVS and CDR2 as FQNEAQ. CDR3: CASTDGRGRIYEQYF. In DNA, the CDR3 is TGTGCCAGCACTGACGGGAGGGGGCGAATCTACGAGCAGTACTTC.

The CDR3 protein is CASSWSRATEAFF. CDR3 nucleotides: TGTGCCAGTAGTTGGTCCAGGGCCACTGAAGCTTTCTTT. This chain links TRBV19 with TRBJ1-1; a possible D gene is TRBD1 (5 bases). The germline CDR1 and CDR2 sequences are LNHDA and SQIVND (reference sequence). Trimming stripped 5 bases from V and 4 bases from J, with 11 bases between. The CDR3 runs to 13 residues.

The chain carries TRBV7-9 and TRBJ1-2; TRBD1 aligns across 9 bases. Germline CDR1 reads SEHNR; CDR2 reads FQNEAQ (reference sequence). The J segment lost 4 bases and the V segment lost 5 bases, leaving 14 bases of the junction unmatched. The CDR3 has 17 amino acids. CDR3 coding DNA: TGTGCCAGCAGCATCAATGAGTCGGAGGACAGGGGCTATGGCTACACCTTC. Protein: CASSINESEDRGYGYTF.

The chain recombines TRBV6-6 with TRBJ1-2; D is uncertain. CDR1 and CDR2 (germline): MNHNY, SVGAGI (reference sequence). V was pared by 2 bases and J by 8 bases, with 12 bases between. The CDR3 extends over 13 amino acids. The CDR3 here is CASSYSPPGGYTF. CDR3 sequence (DNA): TGTGCCAGCAGTTACAGTCCTCCAGGAGGCTACACCTTC.

The chain combines TRBV5-4 with TRBJ2-7; 8 bases align to TRBD1. Germline CDR1 reads SGHNT; CDR2 reads YYREEE (reference sequence). The CDR3 is made up of 14 amino acids. V lost 4 bases, J lost 1 base, and 4 bases stayed unmatched. CDR3 region: CASSRTGQSYEQYF. In DNA form, the CDR3 reads TGTGCCAGCAGCAGGACAGGGCAGTCCTACGAGCAGTACTTC. Complete variable domain (other parts from reference TRBV5-4 and TRBJ2-7): ETGVTQSPTHLIKTRGQQVTLRCSSQSGHNTVSWYQQALGQGPQFIFQYYREEENGRGNFPPRFSGLQFPNYSSELNVNALELDDSALYLCASSRTGQSYEQYFGPGTRLTVT.

The V gene is TRBV5-8, the J gene TRBJ2-5, with TRBD2 matching over 7 bases. From germline, CDR1 is SGHTS and CDR2 YDEGEE. There are 16 residues in the CDR3. Trimming cost V 2 bases and J 3 bases; bases outside gene matches: 10. Here the CDR3 DNA reads TGTGCCAGCAGCTTCGGATACGGGACTACGAAAGAGACCCAGTACTTC. Translated, it gives CASSFGYGTTKETQYF.

The J gene is TRBJ2-3, the V gene TRBV19; TRBD1 might be the D (6 bases). The CDR3 extends over 16 amino acids. The V end lost 5 bases, the J end lost 1 base, and 16 bases lay between the germline ends. Looked up from germline, CDR1 is LNHDA and CDR2 is SQIVND (reference sequence). The CDR3 is CASSPFYRVGTDTQYF. The DNA of the CDR3 is TGTGCCAGTAGTCCATTCTACAGGGTTGGCACAGATACGCAGTATTTT.

This rearrangement joins TRBV2 to TRBJ2-1, with D perhaps TRBD1 (5 bases). V gave up 7 bases and J gave up 9 bases, with 16 bases separating them. The CDR3 is 13 amino acids. Germline lookup yields CDR1 SNHLY and CDR2 FYNNEI. The DNA for the CDR3 is TGTGCCAGCACCCGACAGTGGACCGGTGAGCAGTTCTTC. It codes for CASTRQWTGEQFF.

This clone was found a few times. The rearrangement links TRBV30 to TRBJ1-2; D not certain. The length of the CDR3 is 11 residues. V lost 1 base, J lost 5 bases, and 5 bases lay in between. The germline gives CDR1 GTSNPN, CDR2 SVGIG (reference sequence). The CDR3 loop reads CAWSALYGYTF. The CDR3 DNA sequence: TGTGCCTGGAGTGCTCTGTATGGCTACACCTTC.

V gene TRBV2 combines with J gene TRBJ2-1; TRBD2 matches 8 bases. With 6 bases clipped from V and 2 bases from J, the junction kept 3 bases outside the gene matches. In germline, CDR1 is SNHLY, CDR2 FYNNEI. The CDR3 runs to 14 residues. The CDR3 region has the DNA TGTGCCAGCAGGGGTAGCGGGGCCTACAATGAGCAGTTCTTC. This sequence encodes CASRGSGAYNEQFF.

The gene calls are TRBV24-1 and TRBJ2-1; D might be TRBD1 (6 bases). Deletions cut 4 bases from V and 7 bases from J, with 19 bases between. The CDR3 covers 16 residues. Germline values: CDR1 KGHDR, CDR2 SFDVKD. CDR3 nucleotides: TGTGCCACCAGTGACCCCGCAGGGGTTGAAAGGAATGAGCAGTTCTTC. Protein product: CATSDPAGVERNEQFF.

The J gene is TRBJ2-7, the V gene TRBV5-8; maybe TRBD2 (5 bases). V was cut by 0 bases and J by 7 bases, with 14 bases left in between. The germline V gene has CDR1 SGHTS and CDR2 YDEGEE. This CDR3 is built from 14 residues. As DNA, the CDR3 is TGTGCCAGCAGCTTGGTCTCGGACTCTCGGGAGCAGTACTTC. This gives the protein CASSLVSDSREQYF.

This clone was seen once. The V and J genes are TRBV7-9 and TRBJ2-7; the D gene is possibly TRBD1 (6 bases). The CDR3 has 16 amino acids. Trimming removed 4 bases at V and 2 bases at J, with 18 bases between. Germline CDR1 reads SEHNR; CDR2 reads FQNEAQ (reference sequence). The CDR3 region is CASSSGLDSLPYEQYF. CDR3 DNA sequence: TGTGCCAGCAGCTCCGGACTGGACAGCCTGCCCTACGAGCAGTACTTC.

The J gene is TRBJ1-2, the V gene TRBV4-2, with TRBD1 identical over 10 bases. The CDR3 extends over 15 amino acids. J lost 3 bases, V lost 4 bases, and 5 bases had no gene match. The V gene's germline CDR1 is LGHNA and CDR2 YNFKEQ. The CDR3 protein is CASSRGQGGDYGYTF. CDR3 nucleotides: TGTGCCAGCAGCCGCGGACAGGGGGGAGACTATGGCTACACCTTC.

This clone was detected once. This chain connects TRBV7-2 to TRBJ2-3, with 8 bases fitting TRBD2. After removal of 5 bases from V and 5 bases from J, the junction contained 9 bases not matched to a gene. Germline V CDR1 and CDR2: SGHTA, FQGNSA. The CDR3 is made up of 15 amino acids. CDR3 DNA: TGTGCCAGCAGCCCCTTGGCTAGCGGGTTAGATACGCAGTATTTT. As protein: CASSPLASGLDTQYF.